The 27 T cell receptor beta chains below all came from one sample that was sequenced in a study of cytomegalovirus exposure and HLA in healthy donors (dated by TCRdb to about 2017). Library preparation was by the immunoSEQ multiplex PCR assay. The table was pulled from immuneACCESS by TCRdb, which kept in-frame rearrangements only. Such tables lose some clones; where checked, under half of the loss comes from unresolved V genes, and the rest has no known cause. This sample lists roughly 140,000 clones; roughly 90% were detected once. 0.55% to 0.8% of the sample lies in the top ten. Material for sequencing was PBMCs. These receptors all come from a man younger than 35 in good health and CMV-seronegative.

This clone was recorded a few times. The chain uses TRBV7-8 and TRBJ1-3, with TRBD1 identical over 8 bases. Trimming cost V 5 bases and J 2 bases; bases outside gene matches: 8. Germline CDR1 reads SGHVS; CDR2 reads FQNEAQ. The CDR3 spans 16 residues. CDR3 bases: TGTGCCAGCAGCAACAGGGGGGGCTCCGCTGGAAACACCATATATTTT. Amino acid sequence: CASSNRGGSAGNTIYF.

The V gene is TRBV6-1, the J gene TRBJ1-2; D is uncertain. The V and J ends lost 3 bases and 3 bases respectively, with 14 bases between them. Germline V gene data show CDR1 as MNHNS and CDR2 as SASEGT. The CDR3 has 15 residues. This chain's CDR3 is CASSEPSGLYYGYTF. CDR3 DNA: TGTGCCAGCAGTGAGCCTAGTGGTCTATACTATGGCTACACCTTC.

This clone was counted a single time. The CDR3 loop reads CASSTTAITGELFF. CDR3 DNA: TGCGCCAGCAGTACGACAGCTATCACCGGGGAGCTGTTTTTT. This chain joins TRBV5-1 and TRBJ2-2, with D possibly matching TRBD1 (5 bases). Per the germline V gene, CDR1 is SGHRS and CDR2 is YFSETQ. The CDR3 covers 14 residues. With 5 bases removed from V and 4 bases from J, the gap between germline ends came to 12 bases.

The chain combines TRBV1 with TRBJ2-3; whether TRBD2, the table's D call, matches the DNA was not checked. TRBV1 is reported as a pseudogene. This CDR3 is built from 16 residues. In nucleotides, the CDR3 is TGCACCAGCGTCACTCCGGGACTAGCGGTTTCCGATACGCAGTATTTT. Translation: CTSVTPGLAVSDTQYF.

The V and J genes are TRBV19 and TRBJ1-4, with D uncertain. V was pared by 1 base and J by 8 bases, with 5 bases between. This CDR3 is built from 12 residues. Germline V gives CDR1 LNHDA, CDR2 SQIVND (reference sequence). This CDR3 reads CASSIVQEKLFF. In DNA, the CDR3 is TGTGCCAGTAGTATAGTGCAGGAAAAACTGTTTTTT.

The genes are TRBV5-4 and TRBJ2-7, with TRBD2 matching over 9 bases. J was trimmed by 4 bases and V by 4 bases; bases with no gene match: 12. This CDR3 is built from 16 residues. Germline CDR1 reads SGHNT; CDR2 reads YYREEE (reference sequence). In DNA form, the CDR3 reads TGTGCCAGCAGCGTGCCCCCCGGCGGGGGGGCTTACGAGCAGTACTTC. Translating gives CASSVPPGGGAYEQYF.

The genes are TRBV6-5 and TRBJ2-7; 12 bases align to TRBD2. Germline lookup yields CDR1 MNHEY and CDR2 SVGAGI. The CDR3 runs to 15 residues. J was trimmed by 7 bases and V by 2 bases; bases with no gene match: 6. Here the CDR3 DNA reads TGTGCCAGCAGTTACGAGACTAGCGGGGGTAGGGAGCAGTACTTC. As protein: CASSYETSGGREQYF.

The V and J genes are TRBV18 and TRBJ1-2; D is ambiguous. V was shortened by 3 bases and J by 7 bases, with 9 bases between the two germline ends. CDR1 is KGHSH, CDR2 LQKENI, per germline. The CDR3 totals 12 residues. The CDR3: CASSPDAGGYTF. CDR3 DNA: TGTGCCAGCTCACCTGACGCGGGTGGCTACACCTTC.

The V gene is TRBV4-1, the J gene TRBJ2-4; D not certain. Germline lookup yields CDR1 MGHRA and CDR2 YSYEKL. The V end was cut by 3 bases, the J end by 0 bases, with 15 bases between. The CDR3 consists of 17 residues. CDR3 nucleotides: TGCGCCAGCAGCCATGATGGTCTACCCCTAGCCAAAAACATTCAGTACTTC. Encoded protein: CASSHDGLPLAKNIQYF.

The J gene is TRBJ1-1, the V gene TRBV28; 9 positions match TRBD1. The CDR3 sequence is 15 residues long. With 0 bases clipped from V and 1 base from J, the junction kept 0 bases outside the gene matches. Germline assignment: CDR1 MDHEN and CDR2 SYDVKM. The CDR3 spells CASSLWTGGNTEAFF. CDR3 nucleotides: TGTGCCAGCAGTTTATGGACAGGGGGGAACACTGAAGCTTTCTTT.

The chain combines TRBV11-2 with TRBJ2-7, with 9 bases fitting TRBD2. The CDR3 totals 15 residues. Trimming removed 3 bases from V and 2 bases from J; junction bases left unmatched: 5. Germline CDR1 reads SGHAT; CDR2 reads FQNNGV. CDR3 amino acids: CASSFGAGGAYEQYV. The CDR3 DNA reads as TGTGCCAGCAGCTTTGGAGCGGGAGGCGCCTACGAGCAGTACGTC.

V and J are TRBV29-1 and TRBJ1-1; D is possibly TRBD1 (6 bases). The germline V gene has CDR1 SQVTM and CDR2 ANQGSEA. The CDR3 is 17 amino acids. Between the trimmed V and J ends, which lost 6 bases and 6 bases, there was a span of 29 bases. Here the CDR3 reads CSVAPLREQGMGAEAFF. CDR3 nucleotide sequence: TGCAGCGTCGCTCCTTTGAGGGAACAGGGCATGGGGGCTGAAGCTTTCTTT.

The chain recombines TRBV18 with TRBJ2-3; perhaps TRBD1 as D (6 bases). Germline loops: CDR1 KGHSH, CDR2 LQKENI. Trimming removed 3 bases at V and 0 bases at J, with 10 bases between. The CDR3 is made up of 15 amino acids. CDR3 in DNA: TGTGCCAGCTCACCCTCAGGGGCAAGCACAGATACGCAGTATTTT. This gives the protein CASSPSGASTDTQYF.

This clone was recorded a few times. The chain combines TRBV30 with TRBJ1-2; 7 nucleotides match TRBD1. The ends lost 2 bases at V and 8 bases at J; junction bases unmatched: 11. This CDR3 contains 14 residues. The V gene's germline CDR1 is GTSNPN and CDR2 SVGIG (reference sequence). For the CDR3, the DNA is TGTGCCTGGAGTAACCTCCGACAGGGCGGCGGCTACACCTTC. This gives the protein CAWSNLRQGGGYTF.

V and J are TRBV6-5 and TRBJ1-6, with TRBD1 matching 7 bases. CDR1 is MNHEY and CDR2 is SVGAGI in the germline V gene. After removal of 2 bases from V and 7 bases from J, the junction contained 2 bases not matched to a gene. This CDR3 is 14 amino acids long. CDR3 DNA sequence: TGTGCCAGCAGTTACAGGGGGCTGAATTCACCCCTCCACTTT. This encodes CASSYRGLNSPLHF.

This chain joins TRBV6-5 and TRBJ1-2; D not certain. The V end lost 0 bases, the J end lost 5 bases, and 13 bases lay between the germline ends. Germline-derived CDR1 and CDR2 are MNHEY and SVGAGI. This CDR3 comprises 15 residues. The CDR3 here is CASSYSTLSRYGYTF. The DNA of the CDR3 is TGTGCCAGCAGTTACTCGACTTTGAGTAGATATGGCTACACCTTC.

The chain employs TRBV12-5 and TRBJ2-3; TRBD2 matches at 7 bases. CDR3 length: 15 amino acids. V shed 6 bases and J 3 bases; nucleotides not matched to a gene: 9. The germline CDR1 and CDR2 sequences are LGHNT and FRNRAP. DNA for the CDR3: TGTGCTAGTGGCCCCAGTAGGCGGGAGACAGATACGCAGTATTTT. This sequence encodes CASGPSRRETDTQYF.

Written as DNA, the CDR3 is TGTGCCAGCAGCTTAGAACACGTCTATGGCTACACCTTC. Translated, it gives CASSLEHVYGYTF. The rearrangement uses TRBV7-9 and TRBJ1-2, with unresolved D. Deletions cut 1 base from V and 4 bases from J, with 7 bases between. Germline assignment: CDR1 SEHNR and CDR2 FQNEAQ (reference sequence). This CDR3 region has 13 residues.

CDR3 sequence: CASSFSLAGRTSTDTQYF. The DNA of the CDR3 is TGCGCCAGCAGCTTTTCGCTAGCGGGGCGCACTAGCACAGATACGCAGTATTTT. The rearrangement links TRBV5-1 to TRBJ2-3; 9 bases agree with TRBD2. The trim removed 2 bases at V and 0 bases at J, leaving 10 bases unmatched. CDR3 length equals 18 residues. Germline loops: CDR1 SGHRS, CDR2 YFSETQ.

The chain recombines TRBV30 with TRBJ1-1, with D possibly matching TRBD1 (5 bases). The germline V gene encodes CDR1 GTSNPN and CDR2 SVGIG (reference sequence). V was pared by 3 bases and J by 1 base, with 6 bases between. The CDR3 length is 12 residues. CDR3 region: CAWRDTNTEAFF. CDR3 bases: TGTGCCTGGAGGGACACGAACACTGAAGCTTTCTTT. The variable domain in full, completed from reference TRBV30 and TRBJ1-1, reads SQTIHQWPATLVQPVGSPLSLECTVEGTSNPNLYWYRQAAGRGLQLLFYSVGIGQISSEVPQNLSASRPQDRQFILSSKKLLLSDSGFYLCAWRDTNTEAFFGQGTRLTVV.

The chain is built from TRBV7-9 and TRBJ2-1; D remains unclear. Per germline, CDR1 SEHNR and CDR2 FQNEAQ (reference sequence). This CDR3 comprises 15 residues. The germline V and J ends were trimmed by 5 bases and 7 bases, with 18 bases remaining between them. CDR3 nucleotides: TGTGCCAGCAGCCTCCCGGTTCTCCTAGTAAATGAGCAGTTCTTC. It codes for CASSLPVLLVNEQFF.

J is TRBJ1-2 and V is TRBV6-5; D is unresolved. In germline, CDR1 is MNHEY, CDR2 SVGAGI. With 4 bases removed from V and 2 bases from J, the gap between germline ends came to 8 bases. This CDR3 has 13 amino acids. This CDR3 is CASSFSRNYGYTF. The CDR3 DNA reads TGTGCCAGCAGTTTTTCCAGGAACTATGGCTACACCTTC.

The V gene is TRBV5-1, the J gene TRBJ1-1, with D uncertain. In germline, CDR1 is SGHRS, CDR2 YFSETQ. The CDR3 extends over 13 amino acids. Between the trimmed V and J ends, which lost 2 bases and 4 bases, there was a span of 9 bases. CDR3 sequence (DNA): TGCGCCAGCAGCTTCGGGGTCGGCACTGAAGCTTTCTTT. Its protein is CASSFGVGTEAFF.

In its sample, this clone was seen once. This sequence joins TRBV2 and TRBJ1-1; possible D gene TRBD1, 5 bases. The CDR3 spans 13 residues. Germline CDR1 is SNHLY and CDR2 is FYNNEI. V was cut by 4 bases and J by 2 bases, with 8 bases left in between. CDR3 in DNA: TGTGCCAGCAGTGGCGGGGCCAACACTGAAGCTTTCTTT. This sequence encodes CASSGGANTEAFF.

The chain combines TRBV27 with TRBJ2-1; D is unresolved. CDR3 length: 13 residues. The V and J ends lost 5 bases and 1 base respectively, with 6 bases between them. Germline V gene data show CDR1 as MNHEY and CDR2 as SMNVEV (reference sequence). DNA of the CDR3: TGTGCCAGCAGTCCCCCATCCTACAATGAGCAGTTCTTC. Its translation is CASSPPSYNEQFF.

The V call is TRBV6-1, the J call TRBJ2-5; D call uncertain. This CDR3 has 13 residues. With 2 bases removed from V and 5 bases from J, the gap between germline ends came to 9 bases. Per the germline V gene, CDR1 is MNHNS and CDR2 is SASEGT. The CDR3 loop is CASSETFGETQYF. CDR3 in DNA: TGTGCCAGCAGTGAAACTTTCGGGGAGACCCAGTACTTC.

This clone was seen just once. The J gene is TRBJ2-3, the V gene TRBV4-3; 7 bases map to TRBD2. Germline V lookup: CDR1 LGHNA, CDR2 YSLEER. Trimming removed 1 base from V and 6 bases from J; junction bases left unmatched: 10. The CDR3 has 16 amino acids. CDR3 residues: CASSQGLATVGDTQYF. The CDR3 region has the DNA TGCGCCAGCAGCCAAGGACTAGCCACTGTTGGGGATACGCAGTATTTT.